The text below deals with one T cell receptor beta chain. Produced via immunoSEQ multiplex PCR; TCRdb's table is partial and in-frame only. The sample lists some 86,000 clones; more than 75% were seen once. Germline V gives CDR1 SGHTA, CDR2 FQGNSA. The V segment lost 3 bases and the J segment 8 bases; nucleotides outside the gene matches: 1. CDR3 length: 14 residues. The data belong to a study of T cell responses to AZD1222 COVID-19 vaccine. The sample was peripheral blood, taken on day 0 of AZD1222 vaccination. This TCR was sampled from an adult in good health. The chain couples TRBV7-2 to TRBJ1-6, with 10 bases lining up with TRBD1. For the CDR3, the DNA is TGTGCCAGCAGCTTGGACAGGGGGGATTCACCCCTCCACTTT. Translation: CASSLDRGDSPLHF. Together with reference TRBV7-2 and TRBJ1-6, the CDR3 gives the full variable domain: GAGVSQSPSNKVTEKGKDVELRCDPISGHTALYWYRQSLGQGLEFLIYFQGNSAPDKSGLPSDRFSAERTGGSVSTLTIQRTQQEDSAVYLCASSLDRGDSPLHFGNGTRLTVT.